This TCR beta chain came from a study of blood T cell repertoires in COVID-19. Only in-frame clones appear in the TCRdb table, and some are missing; sequencing was by immunoSEQ multiplex PCR. The sample lists approximately 97,000 clones; 90% were seen once. The length of the CDR3 is 14 residues. Germline CDR1 SGHTA, CDR2 FQGNSA. The trim removed 6 bases at V and 8 bases at J, leaving 7 bases unmatched. The sample consisted of peripheral blood. The chain links TRBV7-2 to TRBJ1-4; TRBD1 matches at 9 bases. The TCR was taken from a man aged 55 to 70 with acute or convalescent COVID-19. CDR3 bases: TGTGCCAGCAGGTCCGGGACAGGGAACGAAAAACTGTTTTTT. Translation gives CASRSGTGNEKLFF.